This entry lists 30 T cell receptor beta chains sequenced from one sample in a study of shared clonotypes between healthy human individuals (TCRdb year 2020). Library prep was done by the immunoSEQ multiplex PCR assay. Held by TCRdb, this immuneACCESS table contains in-frame sequences only and omits some clones. Under half of the omission traces to an unresolved V gene where checked; the cause of the rest is unknown. The sample yields a few hundred thousand clones; 65% were counted once. Of the sample, around 10% is held by the ten largest clones. Material for sequencing was memory CD4+ T cells sorted from blood. The cell subset or site label on this specimen signifies: CD45RA-negative fraction. Receptors were obtained from a man aged 25 to 45 in good health.

This chain connects TRBV6-4 to TRBJ2-5; D is unresolved. Trimming took off 3 bases at V and 5 bases at J, with 13 bases between the two ends. CDR1 and CDR2 (germline): MRHNA, SNTAGT. The CDR3 runs 14 residues. This CDR3 is CASSEGSRSETQYF. The CDR3 nucleotides are TGTGCCAGCAGTGAGGGTTCCAGGTCGGAGACCCAGTACTTC.

This clone showed up just a few times. This chain connects TRBV7-9 to TRBJ1-2; D remains ambiguous. There are 14 residues in the CDR3. Trimming removed 3 bases at V and 5 bases at J, with 13 bases between. Germline V lookup: CDR1 SEHNR, CDR2 FQNEAQ (reference sequence). The chain's CDR3 is CASSFSSGRYGYTF. CDR3 coding DNA: TGTGCCAGCAGCTTCTCCTCGGGGAGATATGGCTACACCTTC. The variable domain in full, with the rest retrieved from reference TRBV7-9 and TRBJ1-2, is DTGVSQNPRHKITKRGQNVTFRCDPISEHNRLYWYRQTLGQGPEFLTYFQNEAQLEKSRLLSDRFSAERPKGSFSTLEIQRTEQGDSAMYLCASSFSSGRYGYTFGSGTRLTVV.

This chain links TRBV7-3 with TRBJ2-1; TRBD2 matches at 9 bases. CDR3 length: 16 residues. The trim removed 2 bases at V and 12 bases at J, leaving 14 bases unmatched. CDR1 SGHTA and CDR2 FQGTGA come from the germline V gene. CDR3 amino acids: CASSLGGGRAGDVQFF. The CDR3 DNA follows: TGTGCCAGCAGCTTAGGAGGCGGGAGGGCCGGGGACGTGCAGTTCTTC. Complete variable domain (other parts from reference TRBV7-3 and TRBJ2-1): GAGVSQTPSNKVTEKGKYVELRCDPISGHTALYWYRQSLGQGPEFLIYFQGTGAADDSGLPNDRFFAVRPEGSVSTLKIQRTERGDSAVYLCASSLGGGRAGDVQFFGPGTRLTVL.

The chain recombines TRBV18 with TRBJ1-5; TRBD1 might be the D (6 bases). Per germline, CDR1 KGHSH and CDR2 LQKENI. The CDR3 covers 15 residues. The V gene lost 6 bases and the J gene lost 4 bases, with 16 bases spanning the gap. For the CDR3, the DNA is TGTGCCAGCTCGTACTCCGGGACACCTAATCAGCCCCAGCATTTT. Amino acids: CASSYSGTPNQPQHF.

A few counts support this clone. The chain carries TRBV5-6 and TRBJ2-5; D is possibly TRBD1 (5 bases). The CDR3 extends over 13 amino acids. V gave up 2 bases and J gave up 5 bases, with 10 bases separating them. The V gene's germline CDR1 is SGHDT and CDR2 YYEEEE. The CDR3 region is CASSLPSGETQYF. For the CDR3, the DNA is TGTGCCAGCAGCTTACCATCAGGGGAGACCCAGTACTTC.

CDR3 region: CASSRIQGRHEQFF. CDR3 in DNA: TGTGCCAGCAGCCGAATCCAGGGGAGGCATGAGCAGTTCTTC. The rearrangement uses TRBV11-2 and TRBJ2-1, with D possibly called TRBD1 or TRBD2 (6 bases each). Trimming stripped 5 bases from V and 8 bases from J, with 16 bases between. The germline gives CDR1 SGHAT, CDR2 FQNNGV. The CDR3 has 14 residues.

This clone was seen only a few times. The gene calls are TRBV27 and TRBJ1-5; D not certain. The length of the CDR3 is 13 residues. CDR1 is MNHEY, CDR2 SMNVEV, per germline (reference sequence). Trimming pared 4 bases from V and 1 base from J, leaving 5 bases between. CDR3 in amino acids: CASSSVSNQPQHF. The CDR3 DNA sequence: TGTGCCAGCAGTTCAGTGAGCAATCAGCCCCAGCATTTT.

The DNA of the CDR3 is TGCGCCAGCAGCCAAGATGCCCTCTTACGGCTAAATGAGCAGTTCTTC. Its translation: CASSQDALLRLNEQFF. This chain connects TRBV4-3 to TRBJ2-1; D is uncertain. V lost 0 bases, J lost 7 bases, and 16 bases lay in between. The CDR3 is 16 residues long. Germline V gene lookup returns CDR1 LGHNA and CDR2 YSLEER.

The sample holds a few counts of this clone. The V and J genes are TRBV18 and TRBJ2-1; 8 bases align to TRBD2. The CDR3 covers 14 residues. CDR1 KGHSH and CDR2 LQKENI come from the germline V gene. Losses at the gene ends were 4 bases for V and 8 bases for J; bases not matched to a gene: 7. For the CDR3, the DNA is TGTGCCAGCTCACTGTTAGCGGGATTGGATGAGCAGTTCTTC. Protein: CASSLLAGLDEQFF.

The chain uses TRBV10-3 and TRBJ2-3; 11 bases fit TRBD2. The CDR3 is 15 amino acids. V dropped 10 bases and J dropped 3; count of bases not matched to a gene: 9. The germline V gene encodes CDR1 ENHRY and CDR2 SYGVKD. This CDR3 is CATRRSSGRTDTQYF. CDR3 in DNA: TGTGCCACTCGACGTTCTAGCGGGAGGACAGATACGCAGTATTTT.

The CDR3 sequence is CASSYQRANTGELFF. In DNA form, the CDR3 reads TGTGCCAGCAGCTACCAGCGGGCGAACACCGGGGAGCTGTTTTTT. V gene TRBV11-2 combines with J gene TRBJ2-2; D perhaps matches TRBD2 (6 bases). This CDR3 region has 15 residues. V lost 4 bases and J lost 0, with 9 bases in between. Germline V gene data show CDR1 as SGHAT and CDR2 as FQNNGV.

About this clone: Other DNA sequences in this sample translate to the same CDR3. V is TRBV5-4 and J is TRBJ1-5; TRBD1 is a possible D gene (5 bases). The CDR3 consists of 15 residues. Germline V gene data show CDR1 as SGHNT and CDR2 as YYREEE (reference sequence). V was clipped by 0 bases and J by 6 bases, with 13 bases between them. CDR3 bases: TGTGCCAGCAGCTTGGGGACACATGGTGGTCAGCCCCAGCATTTT. Amino acids: CASSLGTHGGQPQHF.

In this sample, this clone turned up once. The chain is built from TRBV5-1 and TRBJ2-5; 7 positions match TRBD2. V was clipped by 2 bases and J by 5 bases; unmatched bases: 6. The CDR3 consists of 14 residues. Germline V gene data show CDR1 as SGHRS and CDR2 as YFSETQ. This CDR3 is CASSFFTSVETQYF. As DNA, the CDR3 is TGCGCCAGCAGCTTTTTTACTAGCGTTGAGACCCAGTACTTC.

The chain joins TRBV7-2 to TRBJ1-2, with a weak D call TRBD1 (5 bases). Germline V CDR1 and CDR2: SGHTA, FQGNSA. The CDR3 sequence is 15 residues long. The V end was cut by 3 bases, the J end by 3 bases, with 14 bases between. The CDR3 reads CASSFLGDGDYGYTF. The CDR3 bases are TGTGCCAGCAGCTTTTTGGGGGATGGCGACTATGGCTACACCTTC.

The chain joins TRBV19 to TRBJ1-1; D remains ambiguous. The ends were cut back, 5 bases at V and 0 bases at J, with 4 bases in the middle. Germline-derived CDR1 and CDR2 are LNHDA and SQIVND (reference sequence). This CDR3 spans 12 amino acids. In nucleotides, the CDR3 is TGTGCCAGTAGTGTGGTGAACACTGAAGCTTTCTTT. This gives the protein CASSVVNTEAFF.

The chain is built from TRBV6-6 and TRBJ2-2; TRBD2 is a possible D gene (5 bases). This CDR3 is built from 16 residues. Trimming stripped 6 bases from V and 4 bases from J, with 18 bases between. Germline assignment: CDR1 MNHNY and CDR2 SVGAGI (reference sequence). This chain's CDR3 is CASSSNTAVGTGELFF. For the CDR3, the DNA is TGTGCCAGCAGCTCCAACACAGCGGTGGGCACCGGGGAGCTGTTTTTT.

V and J are TRBV4-3 and TRBJ2-3; TRBD2 might be the D (5 bases). The ends were cut back, 1 base at V and 1 base at J, with 15 bases in the middle. The CDR3 consists of 17 residues. Looked up from germline, CDR1 is LGHNA and CDR2 is YSLEER. The CDR3 spells CASSQVTPREGTDTQYF. The CDR3 nucleotides are TGCGCCAGCAGCCAAGTTACTCCGAGGGAAGGCACAGATACGCAGTATTTT.

The rearrangement joins TRBV7-8 to TRBJ2-7, with D maybe TRBD1 (5 bases). The germline CDR1 and CDR2 sequences are SGHVS and FQNEAQ. The CDR3 is made up of 18 amino acids. The V and J ends lost 1 base and 3 bases respectively, with 22 bases between them. The CDR3 loop reads CASSLDPQARVGNYEQYF. The CDR3, as DNA: TGTGCCAGCAGCTTAGATCCCCAGGCCAGGGTGGGTAACTACGAGCAGTACTTC.

This clone showed up just a few times. The rearrangement joins TRBV5-4 to TRBJ2-5; D unclear. V lost 0 bases and J lost 0, with 6 bases in between. The CDR3 runs 14 residues. Germline V lookup: CDR1 SGHNT, CDR2 YYREEE (reference sequence). The CDR3 spells CASSLGSHQETQYF. The CDR3 bases are TGTGCCAGCAGCTTGGGGTCACACCAAGAGACCCAGTACTTC.

The V call is TRBV28, the J call TRBJ2-7; TRBD2 agrees at 7 bases. The V gene end was trimmed by 7 bases and the J gene end by 4 bases; junction bases not matched to a gene: 4. Looked up from germline, CDR1 is MDHEN and CDR2 is SYDVKM. The CDR3 is 12 amino acids. The CDR3 bases are TGTGCCAGCAAGGGCGGGAGATACGAGCAGTACTTC. Its protein is CASKGGRYEQYF. Drawing the rest from reference TRBV28 and TRBJ2-7, the complete variable domain is DVKVTQSSRYLVKRTGEKVFLECVQDMDHENMFWYRQDPGLGLRLIYFSYDVKMKEKGDIPEGYSVSREKKERFSLILESASTNQTSMYLCASKGGRYEQYFGPGTRLTVT.

This clone was seen at least ten times. The J gene is TRBJ2-1, the V gene TRBV6-5; no clear D gene. In germline, CDR1 is MNHEY, CDR2 SVGAGI. Trimming pared 4 bases from V and 5 bases from J, leaving 3 bases between. CDR3 size: 11 residues. CDR3 DNA: TGTGCCAGCAGTTGGCACAATGAGCAGTTCTTC. It specifies CASSWHNEQFF.

This clone turned up a few times. This rearrangement joins TRBV2 to TRBJ2-7; 9 bases match TRBD1. With 4 bases clipped from V and 3 bases from J, the junction kept 1 base outside the gene matches. The V gene's germline CDR1 is SNHLY and CDR2 FYNNEI. The CDR3 contains 13 residues. The CDR3: CASSATGGYEQYF. The CDR3 region has the DNA TGTGCCAGCAGTGCGACAGGGGGCTACGAGCAGTACTTC.

Only a few counts were recorded for this clone. Here the CDR3 DNA reads TGTGCCAGCTCACCCACCCCAGATACGCAGTATTTT. Its translation: CASSPTPDTQYF. The V and J genes are TRBV18 and TRBJ2-3; D call uncertain. The germline gives CDR1 KGHSH, CDR2 LQKENI. The CDR3 is 12 amino acids. Trimming removed 3 bases from V and 4 bases from J, with 5 bases in between.

The chain recombines TRBV25-1 with TRBJ2-7, with 8 bases matching TRBD2. Germline V gene sequence: CDR1 MGHDK, CDR2 SYGVNS. The V and J ends lost 3 bases and 2 bases, in that order; junction bases with no gene match: 6. This CDR3 region has 15 residues. CDR3 bases: TGTGCCAGCAGTGACTCAGCGGGAGCCCCCTACGAGCAGTACTTC. Translated: CASSDSAGAPYEQYF.

The chain recombines TRBV4-3 with TRBJ2-5; a weak D match, TRBD2 (5 bases). The CDR3 loop spans 15 amino acids. Trimming left V 0 bases short and J 4 bases short, with 12 bases between. Germline V gene sequence: CDR1 LGHNA, CDR2 YSLEER. The CDR3 reads CASSQEGGKSETQYF. In DNA form, the CDR3 reads TGCGCCAGCAGCCAAGAAGGAGGTAAATCAGAGACCCAGTACTTC.

This rearrangement joins TRBV11-2 to TRBJ1-1; weak D call: TRBD1 (5 bases). The CDR3 sequence is 12 residues long. With 3 bases removed from V and 8 bases from J, the gap between germline ends came to 10 bases. Looked up from germline, CDR1 is SGHAT and CDR2 is FQNNGV. CDR3 region: CASSLTDEEAFF. CDR3 sequence (DNA): TGTGCCAGCAGCTTGACAGACGAAGAAGCTTTCTTT.

This clone has more than one count but fewer than ten. The chain recombines TRBV5-6 with TRBJ2-1, with 12 positions matching TRBD1. J gave up 9 bases and V 4 bases, and 5 bases lay outside the gene matches. The length of the CDR3 is 14 residues. Germline assignment: CDR1 SGHDT and CDR2 YYEEEE. The chain's CDR3 is CASSLPGQGAEQFF. The CDR3 DNA reads TGTGCCAGCAGCCTTCCGGGACAGGGGGCTGAGCAGTTCTTC. The entire variable domain, with the rest obtained from reference TRBV5-6 and TRBJ2-1, is as follows: DAGVTQSPTHLIKTRGQQVTLRCSPKSGHDTVSWYQQALGQGPQFIFQYYEEEERQRGNFPDRFSGHQFPNYSSELNVNALLLGDSALYLCASSLPGQGAEQFFGPGTRLTVL.

The genes are TRBV19 and TRBJ2-2; 8 bases map to TRBD1. The trim removed 4 bases at V and 3 bases at J, leaving 1 base unmatched. CDR3 size: 14 residues. CDR1 is LNHDA and CDR2 is SQIVND in the germline V gene (reference sequence). CDR3 amino acids: CASSTGGDTGELFF. The CDR3 nucleotides read TGTGCCAGTAGTACAGGGGGCGACACCGGGGAGCTGTTTTTT.

V and J are TRBV11-2 and TRBJ2-1; D call uncertain. V lost 5 bases, J lost 6 bases, and 14 bases lay in between. The length of the CDR3 is 14 residues. Germline loops: CDR1 SGHAT, CDR2 FQNNGV. The CDR3 is CASSPVGGANEQFF. The CDR3 DNA reads TGTGCCAGCAGCCCCGTTGGTGGAGCCAATGAGCAGTTCTTC.

The chain recombines TRBV6-1 with TRBJ1-2; maybe TRBD1 (5 bases). CDR1 is MNHNS, CDR2 SASEGT, per germline. With 5 bases removed from V and 5 bases from J, the gap between germline ends came to 18 bases. The CDR3 runs to 15 residues. The CDR3 bases are TGTGCCAGCAGTAGGGCCGGGACGGTCATTTATGGCTACACCTTC. As protein: CASSRAGTVIYGYTF.